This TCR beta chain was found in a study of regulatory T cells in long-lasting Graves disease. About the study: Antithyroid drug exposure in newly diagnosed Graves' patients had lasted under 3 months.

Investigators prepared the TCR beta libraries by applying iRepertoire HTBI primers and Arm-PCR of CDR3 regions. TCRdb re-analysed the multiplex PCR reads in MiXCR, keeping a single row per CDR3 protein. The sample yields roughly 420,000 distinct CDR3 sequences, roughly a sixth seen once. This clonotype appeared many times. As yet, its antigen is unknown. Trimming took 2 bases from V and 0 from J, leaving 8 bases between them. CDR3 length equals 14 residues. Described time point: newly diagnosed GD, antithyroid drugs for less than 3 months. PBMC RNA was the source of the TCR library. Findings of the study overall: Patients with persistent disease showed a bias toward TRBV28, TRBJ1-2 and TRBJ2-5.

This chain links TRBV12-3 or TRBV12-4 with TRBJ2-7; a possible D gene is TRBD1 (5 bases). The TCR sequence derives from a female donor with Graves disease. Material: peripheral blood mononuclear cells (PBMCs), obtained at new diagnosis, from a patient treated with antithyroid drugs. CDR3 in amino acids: CASSLQTDSYEQYF. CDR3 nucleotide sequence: TGTGCCAGCAGTTTACAGACAGACTCCTACGAGCAGTACTTC.